The present T cell receptor (beta chain) was sequenced within a study of T cell responses to AZD1222 COVID-19 vaccine. This table comes from immunoSEQ multiplex PCR, and its TCRdb copy is limited to in-frame clones, with some not included. The table has tens of thousands of clones, more than 70% seen once. A word on this clone: No antigen is known for it.

The germline gives CDR1 LNHDA, CDR2 SQIVND (reference sequence). The CDR3 covers 14 residues. V lost 1 base, J lost 4 bases, and 10 bases lay in between. Regarding the study as a whole: Compared with day 0, the breadth and depth of the Spike-specific TCR repertoire rose significantly after two doses of AZD1222.

V and J are TRBV19 and TRBJ1-1; D is uncertain. The clonotype comes from an adult who received the MenACWY meningococcal vaccine as a control. The starting material was peripheral blood, obtained 28 days after the second dose of the MenACWY control vaccine. The CDR3 DNA is TGTGCCAGTAGTATAGGGCTGCTGGGCACTGAAGCTTTCTTT. Its translation is CASSIGLLGTEAFF.